This TCR beta chain was sequenced for a study of graft-versus-host responses after intestinal transplantation. At the level of the study: Anti-thymocyte globulin induction preceded two to four years of tacrolimus and steroid maintenance in all recipients.

Here immunoSEQ multiplex PCR was the method, and the copy in TCRdb shows in-frame clones only, minus some. The repertoire holds around 13,000 clones, with 90% to 95% as singletons. The V gene end was trimmed by 7 bases and the J gene end by 8 bases; junction bases not matched to a gene: 3. Germline-derived CDR1 and CDR2 are SEHNR and FQNEAQ (reference sequence). The CDR3 totals 12 residues. This clone was recorded a few times. The origin of this receptor is a human patient who received an intestinal transplant, so some T cells may come from the graft donor. Sequencing was performed on PBMCs, taken 1032 days after intestinal transplantation. The chain employs TRBV7-9 and TRBJ2-1, with 9 bases that match TRBD1. CDR3 DNA sequence: TGTGCCAGCACCTGGACAGGGGATGAGCAGTTCTTC. Translated, it gives CASTWTGDEQFF.